This TCR beta chain was sequenced in a study of control samples from healthy donors and cancer patients. TCRdb keeps only in-frame clones here, not all; method: immunoSEQ multiplex PCR. The sample lists about 110,000 clones, around nine tenths occurring once. This clone was seen a handful of times. CDR1 and CDR2 (germline): KGHSH, LQKENI. The CDR3 contains 12 residues. The V end was cut by 6 bases, the J end by 8 bases, with 10 bases between. Sequenced material: PBMCs. This sequence was found in a woman aged 60-75 years with lung cancer. The chain couples TRBV18 to TRBJ1-4, with D perhaps matching TRBD1 (6 bases). DNA for the CDR3: TGTGCCAGCTCCTGGACAGTAGAAAAACTGTTTTTT. Protein sequence: CASSWTVEKLFF.